One sample yielded the 3 T cell receptor beta chains listed below, sequenced in a study of regulatory T cells in long-lasting Graves disease. With iRepertoire HTBI primers and Arm-PCR of CDR3 regions, TCR beta libraries were built. From the multiplex PCR reads, TCRdb called clonotypes with MiXCR, one entry per CDR3 protein. In the table there are roughly 300,000 distinct CDR3 sequences, 20% to 25% of which are singletons. Time point in this sample: persistent/refractory GD, antithyroid drugs over 5 years with positive TRAb. RNA from PBMCs was the source of the TCR library. The sample in question was peripheral blood mononuclear cells (PBMCs), obtained when the disease was refractory, from a patient treated with antithyroid drugs. Receptor source: a female donor with Graves disease.

This clonotype was picked up a small number of times. The chain carries TRBV7-2 and TRBJ2-7, with D perhaps being TRBD1 or TRBD2 (5 bases each). V shed 7 bases and J shed 3 bases, with 13 bases lying between them. Germline CDR1 is SGHTA and CDR2 is FQGNSA. The CDR3 length is 13 residues. For the CDR3, the DNA is TGTGCCAGCACCCGGGACCACAACTACGAGCAGTACTTC. Residues: CASTRDHNYEQYF.

The chain recombines TRBV29-1 with TRBJ2-7; 7 nucleotides agree with TRBD1. V lost 2 bases to trimming and J lost 4 bases; unmatched junction nucleotides: 14. There are 16 residues in the CDR3. CDR1 and CDR2 from the germline V gene are SQVTM and ANQGSEA. The CDR3 sequence is CSVEIHGDDREYEQYF. For the CDR3, the DNA is TGCAGCGTTGAAATCCACGGGGACGACAGGGAATACGAGCAGTACTTC.

The chain joins TRBV20-1 to TRBJ2-2, with D possibly matching TRBD2 (6 bases). CDR3 size: 14 residues. CDR1 is DFQATT and CDR2 is SNEGSKA in the germline V gene (reference sequence). V was clipped by 5 bases and J by 4 bases, with 14 bases between them. This CDR3 is CSAAPGGRTGELFF. CDR3 bases: TGCAGTGCTGCACCCGGAGGGCGCACCGGGGAGCTGTTTTTT.